There are a few counts of the clone carrying this T cell receptor (beta chain). Antigen: not known. Looked up from germline, CDR1 is SGHVS and CDR2 is FNYEAQ. This CDR3 has 14 residues. The V gene lost 5 bases and the J gene lost 6 bases, with 17 bases spanning the gap. This entry belongs to a study of T cell repertoires in cytomegalovirus infection. Study context: CMV epitopes, recently identified HLA-C-restricted and well-studied HLA-B-restricted, were used. Indications of both CMV infection and matching HLA type were provided by public TCR beta signatures.

Whole-study results and caveats: The cumulative frequency of public TCR beta families distinguished individuals who carried CMV together with the relevant HLA.

TCRdb independently ran MiXCR on the reads; one entry per CDR3 protein. This table has around 800,000 distinct CDR3 sequences, 30% to 35% appearing once. The rearrangement joins TRBV7-6 to TRBJ2-7, with D possibly being TRBD1 (7 bases). This material consisted of cultured CD8+ T cells from PBMCs, taken from culture after CMV antigen stimulation. This sequence originates from a human donor in good health (CMV status not recorded). Some clones in this sample may be carry-over from other donors' samples. DNA of the CDR3: TGTGCCAGCAGCGAGAGGGCAGGGGGAGGCGAGCAGTACTTC. This gives the protein CASSERAGGGEQYF.